This TCR beta chain originates from a study of blood T cell repertoires in COVID-19. Overall study: Researchers got acute and convalescent COVID-19 samples from the United States, Italy and Spain. PBMCs, B-cell-depleted T cells, or T cells provided the cDNA or gDNA that made up the material.

As processed by the authors: Reference gene primer amplification yielded estimated nucleated cell counts. Repertoires were generated with immunoSEQ multiplex PCR, while TCRdb's copy carries only in-frame clones and drops some. Clonal size and the V and J genes are those of that table, whereas D and trimming came from the DNA. The repertoire holds about 94,000 clones, with more than 65% as singletons. The Seattle site enrolled patients during active infection and followed them longitudinally. What was sequenced was peripheral blood. This clonotype was obtained from a man between 70 and 80 years old with COVID-19, enrolled during active disease.

Here the CDR3 reads CASSPQLTEAFF. Written as DNA, the CDR3 is TGTGCCAGCAGCCCACAGCTGACTGAAGCTTTCTTT. The V and J genes are TRBV7-2 and TRBJ1-1; the D is unclear. V shed 5 bases and J shed 5 bases, with 9 bases lying between them. The CDR3 has 12 amino acids. CDR1 and CDR2 (germline): SGHTA, FQGNSA.